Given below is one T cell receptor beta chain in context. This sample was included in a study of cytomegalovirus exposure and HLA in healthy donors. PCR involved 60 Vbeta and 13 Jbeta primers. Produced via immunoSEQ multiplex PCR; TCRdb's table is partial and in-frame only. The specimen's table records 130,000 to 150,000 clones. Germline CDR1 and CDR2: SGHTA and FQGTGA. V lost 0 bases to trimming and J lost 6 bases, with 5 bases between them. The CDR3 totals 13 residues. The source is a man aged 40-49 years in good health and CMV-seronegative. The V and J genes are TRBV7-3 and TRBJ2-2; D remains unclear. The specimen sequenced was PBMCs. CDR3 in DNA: TGTGCCAGCAGCTTAACAGCATCCGGGGAGCTGTTTTTT. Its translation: CASSLTASGELFF.